The next 9 T cell receptor beta chains were all read from a single sample in a study of blood T cell repertoires in COVID-19. Measured with immunoSEQ multiplex PCR; TCRdb has only the in-frame clones, and not every one. The table shows 95,000 to 100,000 clones, with 92% occurring only once. Sequenced sample: peripheral blood. These receptors all come from a man aged 45 to 65 with active COVID-19.

This chain links TRBV2 with TRBJ2-1; 12 bases map to TRBD2. The CDR3 consists of 16 residues. V lost 7 bases, J lost 2 bases, and 6 bases stayed unmatched. Germline lookup yields CDR1 SNHLY and CDR2 FYNNEI. CDR3 in amino acids: CASILAGGRTYNEQFF. CDR3 nucleotide sequence: TGTGCCAGCATTCTAGCGGGAGGGAGGACCTACAATGAGCAGTTCTTC. The full variable domain, completed using reference TRBV2 and TRBJ2-1, is EPEVTQTPSHQVTQMGQEVILRCVPISNHLYFYWYRQILGQKVEFLVSFYNNEISEKSEIFDDQFSVERPDGSNFTLKIRSTKLEDSAMYFCASILAGGRTYNEQFFGPGTRLTVL.

The chain has TRBV5-1 and TRBJ2-2; 8 nucleotides line up with TRBD2. Germline V lookup: CDR1 SGHRS, CDR2 YFSETQ. The J segment lost 3 bases and the V segment lost 2 bases, leaving 12 bases of the junction unmatched. This CDR3 comprises 18 residues. The CDR3 spells CASSFTRFTGGDTGELFF. As DNA, the CDR3 is TGCGCCAGCAGCTTCACGCGTTTTACGGGAGGGGACACCGGGGAGCTGTTTTTT.

The CDR3 spells CASNPTSGSPQYF. CDR3 bases: TGTGCCAGCAACCCGACTAGCGGTTCTCCGCAGTATTTT. The gene calls are TRBV12-3 or TRBV12-4 and TRBJ2-3; 9 nucleotides agree with TRBD2. The CDR3 covers 13 residues. Trimming took 7 bases from V and 10 from J; bases not matched to a gene: 9.

This clone occurred once. This chain uses TRBV20-1 with TRBJ1-5, with a possible D match to TRBD1 (5 bases). The CDR3 runs 15 residues. V was clipped by 3 bases and J by 3 bases, with 15 bases between them. Germline CDR1 reads DFQATT; CDR2 reads SNEGSKA (reference sequence). The CDR3 sequence is CSASLAGKNNQPQHF. DNA of the CDR3: TGCAGTGCTAGTCTGGCAGGGAAGAACAATCAGCCCCAGCATTTT.

The chain links TRBV19 to TRBJ1-2; weak D call: TRBD1 (6 bases). The CDR3 loop spans 13 amino acids. The germline gives CDR1 LNHDA, CDR2 SQIVND (reference sequence). V lost 4 bases and J lost 8, with 14 bases in between. Written as DNA, the CDR3 is TGTGCCAGTAGTACGACAGGTCCTGTGGGCTACACCTTC. The encoded protein is CASSTTGPVGYTF.

The chain recombines TRBV4-1 with TRBJ2-7, with D perhaps TRBD2 (5 bases). Trimming removed 4 bases at V and 5 bases at J, with 6 bases between. This CDR3 comprises 11 residues. Germline CDR1 reads MGHRA; CDR2 reads YSYEKL. The CDR3 bases are TGCGCCAGCAGCCCCGGGAACGAGCAGTACTTC. Its translation: CASSPGNEQYF.

CDR3 bases: TGTGCCAGCTCACCCGGGACAGGGGGGACTGGGGCCAACGTCCTGACTTTC. Protein product: CASSPGTGGTGANVLTF. The chain combines TRBV18 with TRBJ2-6; TRBD1 matches at 11 bases. The CDR3 is 17 amino acids. The junction had 3 bases not matched to a gene; V was cut back by 3 bases and J by 2 bases. Germline V gives CDR1 KGHSH, CDR2 LQKENI. Full variable domain (rest looked up from reference TRBV18 and TRBJ2-6): NAGVMQNPRHLVRRRGQEARLRCSPMKGHSHVYWYRQLPEEGLKFMVYLQKENIIDESGMPKERFSAEFPKEGPSILRIQQVVRGDSAAYFCASSPGTGGTGANVLTFGAGSRLTVL.

CDR3 region: CASSYSAELAGAQYF. The CDR3 nucleotides are TGTGCCAGCAGTTATTCCGCCGAACTAGCGGGAGCCCAGTACTTC. The chain combines TRBV6-5 with TRBJ2-7; 11 bases map to TRBD2. The CDR3 loop spans 15 amino acids. Trimming took 3 bases from V and 10 from J; bases not matched to a gene: 11. CDR1 is MNHEY and CDR2 is SVGAGI in the germline V gene.

The rearrangement joins TRBV19 to TRBJ2-7, with D tentatively TRBD1 (6 bases). The CDR3 covers 14 residues. Trimming shortened V by 6 bases and J by 1 base, and 13 bases separated the two germline ends. The germline V gene encodes CDR1 LNHDA and CDR2 SQIVND (reference sequence). The DNA of the CDR3 is TGTGCCAGTAGACCCGGGACACCATCCTACGAGCAGTACTTC. This encodes CASRPGTPSYEQYF.